These T cell receptor beta chains were read from a single sample in a study of cytomegalovirus exposure and HLA in healthy donors. Sequencing was performed with immunoSEQ multiplex PCR; in TCRdb, only in-frame clones are kept and a portion is missing. The sample consists of 130,000 to 150,000 clones, approximately 68% of them appearing once. Specimen: PBMCs. Receptors were obtained from a man between 35 and 55 years old in good health and CMV-seronegative. The CDR3 runs from the conserved cysteine through the conserved F or W. Each record gives: D gene, CDR3 length, J gene, V gene, clone size, CDR3 protein, CDR3 DNA. The D gene is left open where the match is weak. Expanded clones are given a class, and other clones once, few, many or no size at all.

>-|14|TRBJ2-3|TRBV10-1|-
CASSEYSLGGTQYF
TGCGCCAGCAGCGAATATTCTCTCGGGGGTACGCAGTATTTT
>-|13|TRBJ1-1|TRBV7-8|-
CASSSHRGTEAFF
TGTGCCAGCAGCTCCCACCGGGGCACTGAAGCTTTCTTT
>TRBD2|15|TRBJ2-7|TRBV10-3|few
CAISEDSGRSREQYF
TGTGCCATCAGTGAGGATAGCGGGAGATCTCGCGAGCAGTACTTC
>-|15|TRBJ2-2|TRBV6-5|-
CASSSSRRTTGELFF
TGTGCCAGCAGCTCCTCCCGGAGGACCACCGGGGAGCTGTTTTTT
>TRBD2|16|TRBJ2-5|TRBV4-2|once
CASSPGLAGGQETQYF
TGTGCCAGCAGCCCCGGACTAGCGGGGGGCCAAGAGACCCAGTACTTC
>TRBD1|15|TRBJ2-3|TRBV19|-
CASTYRGQGGDTQYF
TGTGCCAGTACCTATCGAGGACAGGGGGGTGATACGCAGTATTTT
>TRBD1|16|TRBJ2-7|TRBV5-1|-
CASSSRDRGFHCGQYF
TGCGCCAGCAGCTCCCGGGACAGGGGTTTTCATTGTGGGCAGTACTTC
>-|14|TRBJ1-1|TRBV9|-
CASSVDEAATAAFF
TGTGCCAGCAGCGTAGACGAGGCAGCGACCGCAGCTTTCTTT
>TRBD1|13|TRBJ1-2|TRBV29-1|-
CSGLTGGPRGYTF
TGCAGCGGTCTGACAGGGGGTCCCCGGGGCTACACCTTC
>-|14|TRBJ2-7|TRBV7-9|-
CASSLDYYTYEQYF
TGTGCCAGCAGCTTAGATTACTATACCTACGAGCAGTACTTC
>-|12|TRBJ2-1|TRBV6-5|-
CASSRGYNEQFF
TGTGCCAGCAGCCGGGGTTACAATGAGCAGTTCTTC
>-|14|TRBJ1-6|TRBV5-1|once
CASSSQARNSPLHF
TGCGCCAGCAGCTCTCAGGCGAGAAATTCACCCCTCCACTTT
>TRBD1|14|TRBJ2-3|TRBV6-5|-
CASSRGGKTDTQYF
TGTGCCAGCAGTCGAGGGGGCAAAACAGATACGCAGTATTTT
>TRBD1|15|TRBJ2-1|TRBV4-3|many
CASSLRQGDYNEQFF
TGCGCCAGCAGCCTCCGACAGGGAGACTACAATGAGCAGTTCTTC
>TRBD1|14|TRBJ1-3|TRBV4-2|once
CASSPRDRDYTIYF
TGTGCCAGCAGCCCCCGGGACAGGGATTACACCATATATTTT
>-|15|TRBJ1-6|TRBV6-5|-
CASSYNLIDNSPLHF
TGTGCCAGCAGTTACAACTTAATTGATAATTCACCCCTCCACTTT
>-|11|TRBJ2-3|TRBV19|-
CVPGSTDTQYF
TGTGTCCCCGGGAGCACAGATACGCAGTATTTT
>-|13|TRBJ2-7|TRBV5-6|-
CASSLVDRYEQYF
TGTGCCAGCAGCTTGGTAGACAGATACGAGCAGTACTTC